The source of this TCR beta chain is a study of T cells in Graves' hyperthyroidism and ophthalmopathy. Across the whole study: Sampling of peripheral blood happened at initial diagnosis, prior to any treatment. General study results and limits: Blood also held most thyroid clonotypes expanded beyond 0.001. Progression to ophthalmopathy was predicted a median of approximately 6.4 months early.

This clonotype was detected a few times. Its cognate antigen is unknown. Trimming removed 11 bases from V and 3 bases from J, with 13 bases in between. This CDR3 contains 13 residues. CDR1 ENHRY and CDR2 SYGVKD come from the germline V gene. The CDR3 regions of TCR beta were amplified from RNA transcripts. HTBI primers drove first-round RT-PCR of the TCR CDR3. Each CDR3 protein is one row after TCRdb ran MiXCR on the multiplex PCR reads. The sample carries around 690,000 distinct CDR3 sequences, approximately 15% recorded once. The source of this sequence is a man over 45 with Graves' hyperthyroidism. The rearrangement uses TRBV10-3 and TRBJ1-4; D remains ambiguous. Material: blood. The CDR3 sequence: CAARGESNEKLFF. CDR3 coding DNA: TGTGCCGCACGCGGGGAATCTAATGAAAAACTGTTTTTT.